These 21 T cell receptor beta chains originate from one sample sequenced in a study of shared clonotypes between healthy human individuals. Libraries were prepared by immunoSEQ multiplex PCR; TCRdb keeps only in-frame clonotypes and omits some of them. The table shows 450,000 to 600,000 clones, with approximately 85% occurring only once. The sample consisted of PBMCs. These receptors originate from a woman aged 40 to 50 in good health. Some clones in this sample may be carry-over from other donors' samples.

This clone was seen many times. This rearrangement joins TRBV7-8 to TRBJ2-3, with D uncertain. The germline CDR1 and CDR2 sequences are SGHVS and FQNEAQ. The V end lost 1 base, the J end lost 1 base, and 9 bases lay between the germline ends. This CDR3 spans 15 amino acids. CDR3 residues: CASSLEYFGTDTQYF. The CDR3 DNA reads TGTGCCAGCAGCTTAGAGTACTTCGGCACAGATACGCAGTATTTT. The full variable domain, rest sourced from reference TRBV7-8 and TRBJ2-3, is GAGVSQSPRYKVAKRGQDVALRCDPISGHVSLFWYQQALGQGPEFLTYFQNEAQLDKSGLPSDRFFAERPEGSVSTLKIQRTQQEDSAVYLCASSLEYFGTDTQYFGPGTRLTVL.

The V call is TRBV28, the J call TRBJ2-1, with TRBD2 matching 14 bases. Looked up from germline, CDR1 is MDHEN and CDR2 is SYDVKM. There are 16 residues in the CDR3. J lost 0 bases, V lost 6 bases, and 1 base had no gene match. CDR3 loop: CASRGTSGSSYNEQFF. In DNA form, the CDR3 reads TGTGCCAGCAGGGGGACTAGCGGGAGCTCCTACAATGAGCAGTTCTTC.

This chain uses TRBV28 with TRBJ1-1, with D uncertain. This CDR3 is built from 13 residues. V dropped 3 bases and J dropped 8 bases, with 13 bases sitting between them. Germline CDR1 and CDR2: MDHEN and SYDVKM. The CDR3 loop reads CASSFVARGEAFF. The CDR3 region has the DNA TGTGCCAGCAGTTTCGTTGCCCGGGGAGAAGCTTTCTTT.

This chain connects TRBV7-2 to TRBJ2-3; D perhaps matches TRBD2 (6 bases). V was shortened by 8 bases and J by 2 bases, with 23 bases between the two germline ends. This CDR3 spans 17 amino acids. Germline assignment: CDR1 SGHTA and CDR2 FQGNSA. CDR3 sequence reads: CASLPYISGPFTDTQYF. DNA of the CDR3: TGTGCCAGCTTACCCTACATTAGCGGCCCTTTCACAGATACGCAGTATTTT. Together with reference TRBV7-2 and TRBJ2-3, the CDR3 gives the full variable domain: GAGVSQSPSNKVTEKGKDVELRCDPISGHTALYWYRQSLGQGLEFLIYFQGNSAPDKSGLPSDRFSAERTGGSVSTLTIQRTQQEDSAVYLCASLPYISGPFTDTQYFGPGTRLTVL.

CDR3 loop: CASSQDVDRDPYSYEQYF. CDR3 DNA: TGCGCCAGCAGCCAAGATGTGGACAGGGACCCTTACTCCTACGAGCAGTACTTC. The chain carries TRBV4-1 and TRBJ2-7; 8 bases agree with TRBD1. Per the germline V gene, CDR1 is MGHRA and CDR2 is YSYEKL. The CDR3 runs 18 residues. V trimming: 0 bases; J trimming: 0 bases; junction bases outside the gene matches: 10.

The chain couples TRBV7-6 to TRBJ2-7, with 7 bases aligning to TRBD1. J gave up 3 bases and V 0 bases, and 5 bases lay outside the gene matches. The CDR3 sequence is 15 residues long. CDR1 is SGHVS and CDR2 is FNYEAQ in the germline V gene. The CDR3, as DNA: TGTGCCAGCAGCTTAGCGGAACAGGGGTTCTACGAGCAGTACTTC. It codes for CASSLAEQGFYEQYF.

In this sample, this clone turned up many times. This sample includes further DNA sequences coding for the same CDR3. In DNA form, the CDR3 reads TGCAGCGTTGGCGTACAACGGGAAGGCTACACCTTC. Translated: CSVGVQREGYTF. The chain combines TRBV29-1 with TRBJ1-2; D call uncertain. The germline gives CDR1 SQVTM, CDR2 ANQGSEA. V was trimmed by 4 bases and J by 8 bases, leaving 14 bases between them. CDR3 length: 12 residues.

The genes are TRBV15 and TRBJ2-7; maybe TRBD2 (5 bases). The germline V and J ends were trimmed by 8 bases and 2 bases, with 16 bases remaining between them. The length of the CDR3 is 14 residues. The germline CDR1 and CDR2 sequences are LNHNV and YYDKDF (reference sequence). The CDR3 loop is CATSRSATTYEQYF. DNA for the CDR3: TGTGCCACCTCCCGTTCAGCGACTACCTACGAGCAGTACTTC.

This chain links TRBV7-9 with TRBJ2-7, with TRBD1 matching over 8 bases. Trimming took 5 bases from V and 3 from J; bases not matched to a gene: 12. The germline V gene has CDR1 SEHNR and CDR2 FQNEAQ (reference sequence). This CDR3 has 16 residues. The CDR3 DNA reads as TGTGCCAGCAGCACTGCGACAGGGGAAAAAGTCTACGAGCAGTACTTC. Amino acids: CASSTATGEKVYEQYF.

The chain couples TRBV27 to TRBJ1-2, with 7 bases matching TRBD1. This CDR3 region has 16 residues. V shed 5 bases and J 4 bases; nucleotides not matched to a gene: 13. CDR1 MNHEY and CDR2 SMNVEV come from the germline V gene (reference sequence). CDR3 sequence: CASSPPTRQGIYGYTF. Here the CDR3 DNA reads TGTGCCAGCAGTCCTCCAACCCGACAGGGAATCTATGGCTACACCTTC.

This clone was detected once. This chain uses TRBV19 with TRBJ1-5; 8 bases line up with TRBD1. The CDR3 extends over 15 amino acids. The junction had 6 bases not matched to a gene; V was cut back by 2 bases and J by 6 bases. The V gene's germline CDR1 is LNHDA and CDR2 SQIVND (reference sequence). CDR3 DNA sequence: TGTGCCAGTAGTATATCGGGACAGGCCACTCAGCCCCAGCATTTT. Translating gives CASSISGQATQPQHF.

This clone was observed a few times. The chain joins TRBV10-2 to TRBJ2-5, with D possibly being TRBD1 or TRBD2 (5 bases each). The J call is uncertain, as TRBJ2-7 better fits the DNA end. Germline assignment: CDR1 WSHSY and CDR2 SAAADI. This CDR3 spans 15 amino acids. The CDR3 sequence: CASGGIWGNSYEQYF. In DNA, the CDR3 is TGCGCCAGCGGGGGAATTTGGGGAAACTCCTACGAGCAGTACTTC.

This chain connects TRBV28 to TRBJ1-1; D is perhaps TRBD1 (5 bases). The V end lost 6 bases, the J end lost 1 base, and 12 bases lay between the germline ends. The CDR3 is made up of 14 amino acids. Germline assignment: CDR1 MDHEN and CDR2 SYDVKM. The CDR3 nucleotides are TGTGCCAGCAGCGAACGTGGGGGGAACACTGAAGCTTTCTTT. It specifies CASSERGGNTEAFF.

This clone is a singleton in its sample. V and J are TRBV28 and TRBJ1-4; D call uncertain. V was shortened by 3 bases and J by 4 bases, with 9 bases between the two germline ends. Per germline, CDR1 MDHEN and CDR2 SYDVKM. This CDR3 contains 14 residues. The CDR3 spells CASSLVTLNEKLFF. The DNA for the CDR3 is TGTGCCAGCAGTTTGGTAACCCTTAATGAAAAACTGTTTTTT.

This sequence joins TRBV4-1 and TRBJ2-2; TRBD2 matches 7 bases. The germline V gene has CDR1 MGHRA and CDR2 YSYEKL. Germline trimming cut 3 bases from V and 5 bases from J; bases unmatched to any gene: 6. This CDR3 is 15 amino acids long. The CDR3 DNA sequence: TGCGCCAGCAGCCACAGGACTAGGAGTACCGGGGAGCTGTTTTTT. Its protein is CASSHRTRSTGELFF.

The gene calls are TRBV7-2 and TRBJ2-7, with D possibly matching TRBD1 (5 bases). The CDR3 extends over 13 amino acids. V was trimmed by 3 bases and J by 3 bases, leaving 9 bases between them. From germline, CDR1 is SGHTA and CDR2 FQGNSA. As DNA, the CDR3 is TGTGCCAGCAGCTTGACAGCCCACTACGAGCAGTACTTC. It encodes CASSLTAHYEQYF. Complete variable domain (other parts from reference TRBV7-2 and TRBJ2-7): GAGVSQSPSNKVTEKGKDVELRCDPISGHTALYWYRQSLGQGLEFLIYFQGNSAPDKSGLPSDRFSAERTGGSVSTLTIQRTQQEDSAVYLCASSLTAHYEQYFGPGTRLTVT.

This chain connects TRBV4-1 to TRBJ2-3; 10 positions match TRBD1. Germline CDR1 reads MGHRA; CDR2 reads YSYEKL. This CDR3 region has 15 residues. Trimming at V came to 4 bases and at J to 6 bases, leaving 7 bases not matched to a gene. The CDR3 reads CASSPWTGGTDTQYF. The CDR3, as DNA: TGCGCCAGCAGCCCTTGGACAGGGGGGACGGATACGCAGTATTTT.

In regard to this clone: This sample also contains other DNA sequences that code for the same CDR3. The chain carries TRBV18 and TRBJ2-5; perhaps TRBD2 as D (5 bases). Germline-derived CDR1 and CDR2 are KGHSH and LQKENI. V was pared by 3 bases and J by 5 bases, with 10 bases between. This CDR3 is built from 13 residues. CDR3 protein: CASSPSGGETQYF. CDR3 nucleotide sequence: TGTGCCAGCTCACCTTCCGGCGGGGAGACCCAGTACTTC.

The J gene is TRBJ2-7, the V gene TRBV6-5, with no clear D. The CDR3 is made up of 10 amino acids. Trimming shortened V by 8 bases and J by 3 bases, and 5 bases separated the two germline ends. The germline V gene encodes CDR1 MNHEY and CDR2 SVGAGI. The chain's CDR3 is CASGRYEQYF. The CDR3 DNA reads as TGTGCCAGCGGCCGCTACGAGCAGTACTTC.

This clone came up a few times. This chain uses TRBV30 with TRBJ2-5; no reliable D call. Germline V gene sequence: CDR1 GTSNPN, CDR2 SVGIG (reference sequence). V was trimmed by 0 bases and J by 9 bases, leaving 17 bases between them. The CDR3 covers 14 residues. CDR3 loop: CAWSVLGDGGAQYF. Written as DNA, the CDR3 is TGTGCCTGGAGTGTACTCGGCGACGGTGGGGCCCAGTACTTC.

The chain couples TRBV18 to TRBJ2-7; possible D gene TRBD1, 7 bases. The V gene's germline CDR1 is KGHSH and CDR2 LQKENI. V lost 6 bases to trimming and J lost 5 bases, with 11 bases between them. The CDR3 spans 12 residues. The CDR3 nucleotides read TGTGCCAGCTCGGCGGGACAGCACGAGCAGTACTTC. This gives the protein CASSAGQHEQYF.